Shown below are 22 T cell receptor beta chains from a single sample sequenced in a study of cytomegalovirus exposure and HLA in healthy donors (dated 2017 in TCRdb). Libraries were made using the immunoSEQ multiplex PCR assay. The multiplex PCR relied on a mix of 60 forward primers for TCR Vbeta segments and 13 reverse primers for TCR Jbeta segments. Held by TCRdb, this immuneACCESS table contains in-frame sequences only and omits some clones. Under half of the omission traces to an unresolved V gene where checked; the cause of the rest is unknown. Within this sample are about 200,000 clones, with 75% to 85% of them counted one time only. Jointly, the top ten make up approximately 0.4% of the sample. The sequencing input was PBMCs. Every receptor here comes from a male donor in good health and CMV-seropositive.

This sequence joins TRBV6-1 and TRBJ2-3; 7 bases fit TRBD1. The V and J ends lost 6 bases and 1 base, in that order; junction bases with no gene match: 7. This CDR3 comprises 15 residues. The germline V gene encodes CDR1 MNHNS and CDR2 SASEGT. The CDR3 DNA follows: TGTGCCAGCAGAAGGGGGCCCGAGGGCACAGATACGCAGTATTTT. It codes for CASRRGPEGTDTQYF.

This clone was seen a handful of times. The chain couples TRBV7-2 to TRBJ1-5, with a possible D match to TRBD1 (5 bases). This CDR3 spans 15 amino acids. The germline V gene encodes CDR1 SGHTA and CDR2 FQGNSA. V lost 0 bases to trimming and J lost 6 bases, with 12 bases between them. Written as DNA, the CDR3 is TGTGCCAGCAGCTTAGCGGACGGGGGGAGTCAGCCCCAGCATTTT. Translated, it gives CASSLADGGSQPQHF.

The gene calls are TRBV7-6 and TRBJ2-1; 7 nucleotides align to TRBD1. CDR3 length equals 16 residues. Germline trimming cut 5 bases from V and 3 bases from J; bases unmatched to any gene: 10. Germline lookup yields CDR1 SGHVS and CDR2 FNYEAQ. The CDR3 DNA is TGTGCCAGCAGCCTGACAGGGAATAACCGCTACAATGAGCAGTTCTTC. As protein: CASSLTGNNRYNEQFF.

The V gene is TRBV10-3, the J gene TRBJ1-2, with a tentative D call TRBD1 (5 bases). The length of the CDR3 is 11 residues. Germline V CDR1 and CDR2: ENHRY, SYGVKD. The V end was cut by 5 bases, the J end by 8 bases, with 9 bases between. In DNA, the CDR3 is TGTGCCATCAGTACAGGCGCAGGCTACACCTTC. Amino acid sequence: CAISTGAGYTF.

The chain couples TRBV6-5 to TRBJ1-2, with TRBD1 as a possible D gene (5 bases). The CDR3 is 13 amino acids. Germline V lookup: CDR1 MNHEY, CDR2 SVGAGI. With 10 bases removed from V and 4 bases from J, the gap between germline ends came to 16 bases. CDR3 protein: CATQLGRSYGYTF. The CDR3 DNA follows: TGTGCCACCCAACTGGGGCGCAGCTATGGCTACACCTTC.

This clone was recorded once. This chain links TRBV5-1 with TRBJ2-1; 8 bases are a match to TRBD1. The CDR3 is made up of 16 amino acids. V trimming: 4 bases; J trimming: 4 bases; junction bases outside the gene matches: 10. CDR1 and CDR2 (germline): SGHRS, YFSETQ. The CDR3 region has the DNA TGCGCCAGCAGCGTGTCCGGGACAGGTGGATACAATGAGCAGTTCTTC. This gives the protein CASSVSGTGGYNEQFF.

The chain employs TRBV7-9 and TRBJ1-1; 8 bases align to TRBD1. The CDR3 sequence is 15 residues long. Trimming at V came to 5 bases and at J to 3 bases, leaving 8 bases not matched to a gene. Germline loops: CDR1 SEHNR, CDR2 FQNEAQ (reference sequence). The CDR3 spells CASSPRTGRDTEAFF. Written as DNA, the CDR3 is TGTGCCAGCAGCCCGAGGACAGGGCGAGACACTGAAGCTTTCTTT.

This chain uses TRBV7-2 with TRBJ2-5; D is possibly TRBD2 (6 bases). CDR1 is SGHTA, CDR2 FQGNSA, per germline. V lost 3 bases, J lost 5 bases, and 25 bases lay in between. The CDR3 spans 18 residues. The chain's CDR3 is CASSFALVSAGLAETQYF. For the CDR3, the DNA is TGTGCCAGCAGCTTCGCTTTAGTATCGGCGGGATTGGCGGAGACCCAGTACTTC.

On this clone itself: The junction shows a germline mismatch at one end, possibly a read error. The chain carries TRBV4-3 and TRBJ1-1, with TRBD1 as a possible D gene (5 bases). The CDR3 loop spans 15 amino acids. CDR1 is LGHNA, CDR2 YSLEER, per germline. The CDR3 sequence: CASSQDRVGAAEASF. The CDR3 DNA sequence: TGCGCCAGCAGCCAAGATCGGGTTGGGGCCGCTGAAGCTTCCTTT.

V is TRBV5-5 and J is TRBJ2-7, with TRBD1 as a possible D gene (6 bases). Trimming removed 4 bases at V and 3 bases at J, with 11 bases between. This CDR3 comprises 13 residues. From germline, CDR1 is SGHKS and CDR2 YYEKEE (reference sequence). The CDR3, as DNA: TGTGCCAGCAGCGGACCGGACAGCTACGAGCAGTACTTC. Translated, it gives CASSGPDSYEQYF.

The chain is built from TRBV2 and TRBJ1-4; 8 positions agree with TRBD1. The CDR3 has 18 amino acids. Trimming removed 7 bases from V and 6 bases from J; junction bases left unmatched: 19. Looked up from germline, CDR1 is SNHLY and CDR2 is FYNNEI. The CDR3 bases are TGTGCCAGCACCAAATTAGACAGGGGTCTACCGCGGGATGAAAAACTGTTTTTT. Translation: CASTKLDRGLPRDEKLFF.

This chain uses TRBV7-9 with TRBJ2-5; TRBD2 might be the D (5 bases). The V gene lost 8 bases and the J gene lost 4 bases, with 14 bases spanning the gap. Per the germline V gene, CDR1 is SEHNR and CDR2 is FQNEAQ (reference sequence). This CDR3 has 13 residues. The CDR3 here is CASREGNGETQYF. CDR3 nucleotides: TGTGCCAGCCGAGAGGGTAACGGAGAGACCCAGTACTTC.

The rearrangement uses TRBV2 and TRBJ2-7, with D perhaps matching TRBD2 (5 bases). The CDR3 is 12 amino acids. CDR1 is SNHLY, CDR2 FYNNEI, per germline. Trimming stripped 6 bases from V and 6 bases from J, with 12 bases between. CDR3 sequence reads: CASRLERLEQYF. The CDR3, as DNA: TGTGCCAGCAGGCTGGAGCGGCTCGAGCAGTACTTC.

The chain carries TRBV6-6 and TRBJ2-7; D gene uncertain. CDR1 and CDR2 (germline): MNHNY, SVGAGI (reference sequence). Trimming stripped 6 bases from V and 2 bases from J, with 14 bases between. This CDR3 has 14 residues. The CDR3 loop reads CASSPLGSPYEQYF. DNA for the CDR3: TGTGCCAGCAGCCCCTTGGGCTCACCCTACGAGCAGTACTTC.

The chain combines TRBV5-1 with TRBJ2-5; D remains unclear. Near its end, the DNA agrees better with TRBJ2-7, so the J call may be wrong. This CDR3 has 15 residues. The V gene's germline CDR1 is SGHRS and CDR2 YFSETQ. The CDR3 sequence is CASSLAGRSSYEQYF. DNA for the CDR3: TGCGCCAGCAGCTTGGCGGGTAGGAGCTCCTACGAGCAGTACTTC.

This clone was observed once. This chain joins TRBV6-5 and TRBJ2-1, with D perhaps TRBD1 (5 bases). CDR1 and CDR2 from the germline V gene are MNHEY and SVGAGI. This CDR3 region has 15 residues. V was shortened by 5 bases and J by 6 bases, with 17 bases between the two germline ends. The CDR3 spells CASSIGPTGANEQFF. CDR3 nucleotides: TGTGCCAGCAGTATAGGACCCACTGGGGCCAATGAGCAGTTCTTC.

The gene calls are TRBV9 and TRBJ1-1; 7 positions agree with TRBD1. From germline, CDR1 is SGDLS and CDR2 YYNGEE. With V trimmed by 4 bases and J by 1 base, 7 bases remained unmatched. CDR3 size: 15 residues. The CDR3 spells CASSPRQGANTEAFF. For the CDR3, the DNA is TGTGCCAGCAGCCCCAGACAGGGAGCGAACACTGAAGCTTTCTTT.

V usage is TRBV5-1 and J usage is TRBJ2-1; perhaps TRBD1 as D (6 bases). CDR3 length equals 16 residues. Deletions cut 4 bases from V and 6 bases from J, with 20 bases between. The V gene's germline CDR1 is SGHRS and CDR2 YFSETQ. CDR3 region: CASSPPATGSRNEQFF. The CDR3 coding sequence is TGCGCCAGCAGCCCGCCGGCGACAGGTAGCCGCAATGAGCAGTTCTTC.

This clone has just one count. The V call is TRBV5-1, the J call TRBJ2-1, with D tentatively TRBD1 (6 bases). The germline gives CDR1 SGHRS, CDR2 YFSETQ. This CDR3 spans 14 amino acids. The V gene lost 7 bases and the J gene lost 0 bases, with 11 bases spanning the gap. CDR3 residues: CASQKDSSYNEQFF. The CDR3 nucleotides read TGCGCCAGCCAGAAGGACAGCTCCTACAATGAGCAGTTCTTC.

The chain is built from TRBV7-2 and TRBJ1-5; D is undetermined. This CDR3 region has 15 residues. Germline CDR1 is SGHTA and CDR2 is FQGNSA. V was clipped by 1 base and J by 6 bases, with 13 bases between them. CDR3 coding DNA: TGTGCCAGCAGCTTAGGAGGAGTCGTTAGTCAGCCCCAGCATTTT. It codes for CASSLGGVVSQPQHF. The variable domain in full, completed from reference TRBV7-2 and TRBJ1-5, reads GAGVSQSPSNKVTEKGKDVELRCDPISGHTALYWYRQSLGQGLEFLIYFQGNSAPDKSGLPSDRFSAERTGGSVSTLTIQRTQQEDSAVYLCASSLGGVVSQPQHFGDGTRLSIL.

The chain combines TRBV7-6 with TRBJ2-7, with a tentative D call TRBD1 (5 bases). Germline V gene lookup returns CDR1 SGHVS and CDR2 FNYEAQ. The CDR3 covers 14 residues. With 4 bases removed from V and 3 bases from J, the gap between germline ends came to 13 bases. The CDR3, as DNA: TGTGCCAGCAGCTCCCCAGGAACAGGCTACGAGCAGTACTTC. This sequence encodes CASSSPGTGYEQYF. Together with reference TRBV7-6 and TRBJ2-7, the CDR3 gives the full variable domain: GAGVSQSPRYKVTKRGQDVALRCDPISGHVSLYWYRQALGQGPEFLTYFNYEAQQDKSGLPNDRFSAERPEGSISTLTIQRTEQRDSAMYRCASSSPGTGYEQYFGPGTRLTVT.

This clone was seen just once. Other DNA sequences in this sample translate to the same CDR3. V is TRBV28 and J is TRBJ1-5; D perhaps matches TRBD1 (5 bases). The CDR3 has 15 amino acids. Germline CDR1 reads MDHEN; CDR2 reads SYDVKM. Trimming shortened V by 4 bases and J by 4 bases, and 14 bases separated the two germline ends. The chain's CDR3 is CASSSGGQGNQPQHF. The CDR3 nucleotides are TGTGCCAGCAGTTCGGGAGGGCAGGGAAATCAGCCCCAGCATTTT.